The entry below gives a single TCR beta chain sequence along with its context. What it binds is not known. Patients chosen for sequencing had CD8+CD57+ cells that had expanded, as shown by flow cytometry. Severe acquired aplastic anemia was present in all patients. Among the patients, none had received any therapy at the time of blood sampling. This specimen comes from a study of CD8+CD57+ T cells in acquired aplastic anemia. Study in general: On average, sorted CD4+ and CD8+ cells gave 3.2 ug of DNA.

Notes on the study in general: Researchers report that 25 to 35 CD8+ CDR3 sequences appeared in both patients and controls.

Germline CDR1 reads DFQATT; CDR2 reads SNEGSKA (reference sequence). The CDR3 runs 14 residues. Trimming left V 3 bases short and J 5 bases short, with 16 bases between. Profiling of TCR beta VDJ combinations and CDR3 sequences used genomic DNA as template. TCRdb itself ran the reads through MiXCR, one entry per CDR3 protein. The data contain hundreds of thousands of distinct CDR3 sequences, 40% to 60% of them singletons. The clonotype originates from a human donor with aplastic anemia. The sequencing input was sorted CD4+, CD8+, or CD8+CD57+ T cells (not recorded which) from PBMCs. The rearrangement uses TRBV20-1 and TRBJ2-5; perhaps D is TRBD1 or TRBD2 (6 bases each). The CDR3 is CSARGVRGRETQYF. CDR3 DNA: TGCAGTGCTAGGGGGGTGAGGGGGAGGGAGACCCAGTACTTC.